Listed below are T cell receptor beta chains from one sample, sequenced in a study of identical twins. TCRdb passed the 5' RACE reads through MiXCR, listing each CDR3 protein once. The sample consists of some 710,000 distinct CDR3 sequences, 6% to 6.5% of them appearing once. Sequenced material: naive T cells sorted from blood. The receptors were sampled from a man aged 18 to 35 in good health. Both conserved end residues are part of each CDR3. The D gene is left open where the match is weak. Clone size, where shown, is once, few, many, or a class for clones that have expanded.

CDR3nt: TGCAGTGCTGGACTTCCGAACGCACTAGCGGGATGGGAGACCCAGTACTTC
CDR3aa: CSAGLPNALAGWETQYF
len: 17
abundance: many
d_gene: TRBD2
v_gene: TRBV20-1
j_gene: TRBJ2-5

CDR3nt: TGTGCCAGCAGTTCGGGGGGCAATTCCTTTTGGGGAAACACCATATATTTT
CDR3aa: CASSSGGNSFWGNTIYF
len: 17
abundance: few
d_gene: .
v_gene: TRBV12-3/TRBV12-4
j_gene: TRBJ1-3

CDR3nt: TGCAGCGTTGTAAGGTCCGGGGAGCTGTTTTTT
CDR3aa: CSVVRSGELFF
len: 11
abundance: many
d_gene: .
v_gene: TRBV29-1
j_gene: TRBJ2-2

CDR3nt: TGTGCCAGCAGCCCTCGGACTAGCGGGAGGGAGCAGTTCTTC
CDR3aa: CASSPRTSGREQFF
len: 14
abundance: few
d_gene: TRBD2
v_gene: TRBV3-1
j_gene: TRBJ2-1

CDR3nt: TGTGCCAGCAGAGACTCAGGGACCTCAACCGTTGGCATTCAGTACTTC
CDR3aa: CASRDSGTSTVGIQYF
len: 16
abundance: few
d_gene: .
v_gene: TRBV6-5
j_gene: TRBJ2-4

CDR3nt: TGTGCCAGCAGCGCGAAACTGGAGCTCAATGAGCAGTTCTTC
CDR3aa: CASSAKLELNEQFF
len: 14
abundance: many
d_gene: .
v_gene: TRBV9
j_gene: TRBJ2-1

CDR3nt: TGTGCCAGCAGCGCGCAACAGGGGCTCCAGCATTTT
CDR3aa: CASSAQQGLQHF
len: 12
abundance: many
d_gene: TRBD1
v_gene: TRBV7-2
j_gene: TRBJ1-5

CDR3nt: TGTGCCAGCAGTTTCGGTTTGGTCGGGGGGCGGACCGGGGAGCTGTTTTTT
CDR3aa: CASSFGLVGGRTGELFF
len: 17
abundance: .
d_gene: .
v_gene: TRBV12-3/TRBV12-4
j_gene: TRBJ2-2

CDR3nt: TGTGCCAGCAGCTTAGTCACTAGCGGGGCCACCGGGGAGCTGTTTTTT
CDR3aa: CASSLVTSGATGELFF
len: 16
abundance: .
d_gene: TRBD2
v_gene: TRBV7-7
j_gene: TRBJ2-2

CDR3nt: TGCGCCAGCAGCTCCACAGGGGTCAGCTCCTACGAGCAGTACTTC
CDR3aa: CASSSTGVSSYEQYF
len: 15
abundance: few
d_gene: TRBD1
v_gene: TRBV5-1
j_gene: TRBJ2-7

CDR3nt: TGTGCCAGCAGCCAAGATCGCGGCGGGGGTGCCTACGAGCAGTACTTC
CDR3aa: CASSQDRGGGAYEQYF
len: 16
abundance: many
d_gene: TRBD2
v_gene: TRBV4-2
j_gene: TRBJ2-7

CDR3nt: TGCGCCAGCAGCCCGACCCGAACAGGGGTAGAGACCCAGTACTTC
CDR3aa: CASSPTRTGVETQYF
len: 15
abundance: .
d_gene: TRBD1
v_gene: TRBV5-1
j_gene: TRBJ2-5

CDR3nt: TGCAGTGCTAGAACGGGACTAGCGTTGGAGACCCAGTACTTC
CDR3aa: CSARTGLALETQYF
len: 14
abundance: few
d_gene: TRBD2
v_gene: TRBV20-1
j_gene: TRBJ2-5

CDR3nt: TGTGCCAGCACTAGGACAGGGAGCACCGGGGAGCTGTTTTTT
CDR3aa: CASTRTGSTGELFF
len: 14
abundance: many
d_gene: TRBD1
v_gene: TRBV12-3/TRBV12-4
j_gene: TRBJ2-2

CDR3nt: TGTGCCAGCAGCTTAGATGTAGCGGGAGTGCATGAGCAGTTCTTC
CDR3aa: CASSLDVAGVHEQFF
len: 15
abundance: many
d_gene: TRBD2
v_gene: TRBV11-3
j_gene: TRBJ2-1

CDR3nt: TGCAGTGCTAGAGATGCCGGGACATCCTACGAGCAGTACTTC
CDR3aa: CSARDAGTSYEQYF
len: 14
abundance: many
d_gene: .
v_gene: TRBV20-1
j_gene: TRBJ2-7

CDR3nt: TGTGCCAGCAGTTACTCGGCGGGAGGGCGATACGAGCAGTACTTC
CDR3aa: CASSYSAGGRYEQYF
len: 15
abundance: many
d_gene: TRBD2
v_gene: TRBV6-5
j_gene: TRBJ2-7

CDR3nt: TGTGCCAGCAGCTCGACAGGAGGATACGAGCAGTACTTC
CDR3aa: CASSSTGGYEQYF
len: 13
abundance: many
d_gene: .
v_gene: TRBV7-2
j_gene: TRBJ2-7

CDR3nt: TGCGCCAGCACCATGGGGGTACGGGACACTGAAGCTTTCTTT
CDR3aa: CASTMGVRDTEAFF
len: 14
abundance: .
d_gene: .
v_gene: TRBV5-1
j_gene: TRBJ1-1

CDR3nt: TGTGCCAGCAGCCCTGGACAGACCTACAATGAGCAGTTCTTC
CDR3aa: CASSPGQTYNEQFF
len: 14
abundance: many
d_gene: .
v_gene: TRBV12-3/TRBV12-4
j_gene: TRBJ2-1

CDR3nt: TGTGCCATCAGTGAGGGTAGCGGGAGCGTCTTCTACGAGCAGTACTTC
CDR3aa: CAISEGSGSVFYEQYF
len: 16
abundance: many
d_gene: TRBD2
v_gene: TRBV10-3
j_gene: TRBJ2-7

CDR3nt: TGTGCCAGCAGTGGGACGACTAGCGGGATTACGGAGACCCAGTACTTC
CDR3aa: CASSGTTSGITETQYF
len: 16
abundance: many
d_gene: TRBD2
v_gene: TRBV12-3/TRBV12-4
j_gene: TRBJ2-5

CDR3nt: TGTGCCAGCAGTCCACAGGTTCCCAGCACAGATACGCAGTATTTT
CDR3aa: CASSPQVPSTDTQYF
len: 15
abundance: few
d_gene: .
v_gene: TRBV12-3/TRBV12-4
j_gene: TRBJ2-3

CDR3nt: TGTGCCAGCAGACCCCGGGACAAGTTGAACGAGCAGTACTTC
CDR3aa: CASRPRDKLNEQYF
len: 14
abundance: few
d_gene: .
v_gene: TRBV12-3/TRBV12-4
j_gene: TRBJ2-7

CDR3nt: TGTGCCATCCGAGACCGGACTAGCGGGAGTAGGATCGGGGAGCTGTTTTTT
CDR3aa: CAIRDRTSGSRIGELFF
len: 17
abundance: many
d_gene: TRBD2
v_gene: TRBV10-3
j_gene: TRBJ2-2

CDR3nt: TGTGCCAGCGCGTCGACCGGGGAGCTGTTTTTT
CDR3aa: CASASTGELFF
len: 11
abundance: .
d_gene: .
v_gene: TRBV28
j_gene: TRBJ2-2

CDR3nt: TGCGCCAGCAGTGAGTCGCTAGCGGGAGGGAGGGAGCAGTTCTTC
CDR3aa: CASSESLAGGREQFF
len: 15
abundance: .
d_gene: TRBD2
v_gene: TRBV10-1
j_gene: TRBJ2-1

CDR3nt: TGTGCCAGTAAAACCACAGGGGACCCCGGGGAGCTGTTTTTT
CDR3aa: CASKTTGDPGELFF
len: 14
abundance: many
d_gene: TRBD1
v_gene: TRBV6-1
j_gene: TRBJ2-2

CDR3nt: TGTGCCATCAGTGGGGGGAGAAAAGAGACCCAGTACTTC
CDR3aa: CAISGGRKETQYF
len: 13
abundance: many
d_gene: .
v_gene: TRBV10-3
j_gene: TRBJ2-5